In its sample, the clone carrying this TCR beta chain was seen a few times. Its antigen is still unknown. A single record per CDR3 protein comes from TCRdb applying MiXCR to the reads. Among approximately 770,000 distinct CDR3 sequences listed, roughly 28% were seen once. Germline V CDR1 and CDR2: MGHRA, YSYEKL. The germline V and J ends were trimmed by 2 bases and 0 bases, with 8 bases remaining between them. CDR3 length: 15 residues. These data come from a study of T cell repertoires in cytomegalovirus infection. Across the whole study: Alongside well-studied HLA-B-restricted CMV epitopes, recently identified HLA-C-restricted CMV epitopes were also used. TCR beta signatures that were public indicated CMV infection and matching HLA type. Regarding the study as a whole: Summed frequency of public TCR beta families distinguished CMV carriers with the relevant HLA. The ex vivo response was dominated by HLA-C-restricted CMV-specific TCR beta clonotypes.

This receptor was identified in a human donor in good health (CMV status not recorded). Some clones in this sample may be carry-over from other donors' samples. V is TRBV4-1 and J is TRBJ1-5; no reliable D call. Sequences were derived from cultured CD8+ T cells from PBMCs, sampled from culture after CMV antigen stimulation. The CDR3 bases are TGCGCCAGCAGCCAAACGGACTATAGCAATCAGCCCCAGCATTTT. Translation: CASSQTDYSNQPQHF.